This TCR beta chain was found in a study of T cell repertoires in cytomegalovirus infection. At the level of the study: Alongside well-studied HLA-B-restricted CMV epitopes, recently identified HLA-C-restricted CMV epitopes were also used.

Comment on this clonotype: Its antigen remains unidentified.

From the reads, TCRdb called clonotypes with MiXCR, one entry per CDR3 protein. This table has about 360,000 distinct CDR3 sequences, 34% appearing once. The CDR3 has 14 amino acids. Trimming at V came to 4 bases and at J to 3 bases, leaving 4 bases not matched to a gene. From germline, CDR1 is SGHAT and CDR2 FQNNGV. The study, taken as a whole, reports: The ex vivo response was dominated by HLA-C-restricted CMV-specific TCR beta clonotypes.

This TCR was sampled from a human donor in good health (CMV status not recorded). Some clones in this sample may be carry-over from other donors' samples. Sequencing used cultured PBMCs, obtained from culture after CMV antigen stimulation. This chain connects TRBV11-2 to TRBJ2-7; 9 bases line up with TRBD2. CDR3 sequence reads: CASSYSGSGYEQYF. In DNA, the CDR3 is TGTGCCAGCAGCTATAGCGGGAGTGGCTACGAGCAGTACTTC.